These 20 T cell receptor beta chains share one sample of origin, sequenced in a study of post-analysis software for immune sequencing data. Whole-study findings and limits: A handful of TRBV segments were significantly more frequent in patients than in controls. TRBV5-6, TRBV5-1 and TRBV20-1 were among these segments.

Unique molecular identifiers featured in each of the TCR beta cDNA libraries. TCRdb reprocessed the PCR reads via MiXCR and lists one record per CDR3 protein. The sample yields roughly 580,000 distinct CDR3 sequences, about 40% seen once. For these TCRs, the target antigens are not known. Sequencing used blood. These receptors were taken from a girl aged 10 to 17 with multiple sclerosis.

This chain joins TRBV18 and TRBJ2-2, with D unclear. The CDR3 has 13 amino acids. Between the trimmed V and J ends, which lost 2 bases and 3 bases, there was a span of 4 bases. Per the germline V gene, CDR1 is KGHSH and CDR2 is LQKENI. CDR3 DNA: TGTGCCAGCTCACCAACCCACACCGGGGAGCTGTTTTTT. Its protein is CASSPTHTGELFF.

This clonotype has only a few counts. This rearrangement joins TRBV20-1 to TRBJ2-5; 8 nucleotides align to TRBD1. V lost 3 bases and J lost 3; bases outside the gene matches: 6. Germline V CDR1 and CDR2: DFQATT, SNEGSKA (reference sequence). The length of the CDR3 is 14 residues. The CDR3 sequence is CSASETGGKETQYF. The CDR3 DNA sequence: TGCAGTGCTAGTGAAACAGGGGGAAAAGAGACCCAGTACTTC.

The table lists this clonotype with a few counts. This rearrangement joins TRBV27 to TRBJ2-4, with TRBD1 matching over 9 bases. From germline, CDR1 is MNHEY and CDR2 SMNVEV (reference sequence). V shed 3 bases and J 7 bases; nucleotides not matched to a gene: 10. CDR3 size: 16 residues. The CDR3: CASSFVVGTGPNIQYF. CDR3 DNA sequence: TGTGCCAGCAGTTTCGTAGTGGGGACAGGGCCTAACATTCAGTACTTC.

This clonotype was detected only a few times. The chain recombines TRBV6-2 or TRBV6-3 with TRBJ2-1; D is unresolved. The ends were cut back, 7 bases at V and 12 bases at J, with 16 bases in the middle. The germline V gene has CDR1 MNHEY and CDR2 SVGEGT. The CDR3 is 12 amino acids. The CDR3 region is CASTEGRPRQFF. DNA of the CDR3: TGTGCCAGCACCGAAGGTCGTCCAAGGCAGTTCTTC.

This clonotype was observed a few times. The chain employs TRBV7-2 and TRBJ2-7, with D perhaps assigned TRBD1 or TRBD2 (6 bases each). The CDR3 sequence is 14 residues long. The V gene's germline CDR1 is SGHTA and CDR2 FQGNSA. V was clipped by 5 bases and J by 3 bases, with 14 bases between them. The CDR3 reads CASSRAGQNYEQYF. DNA for the CDR3: TGTGCCAGCAGCCGCGCGGGACAAAACTACGAGCAGTACTTC.

The chain couples TRBV20-1 to TRBJ2-5, with D possibly matching TRBD1 (5 bases). This CDR3 spans 17 amino acids. The germline V and J ends were trimmed by 0 bases and 2 bases, with 19 bases remaining between them. The V gene's germline CDR1 is DFQATT and CDR2 SNEGSKA (reference sequence). The CDR3 loop is CSARDRPRTHSQETQYF. The CDR3 DNA reads TGCAGTGCTAGAGATCGTCCCAGGACACACTCTCAAGAGACCCAGTACTTC.

The chain is built from TRBV7-2 and TRBJ2-3, with D perhaps given as TRBD1 or TRBD2 (6 bases each). The CDR3 covers 16 residues. The germline CDR1 and CDR2 sequences are SGHTA and FQGNSA. Between the trimmed V and J ends, which lost 3 bases and 1 base, there was a span of 14 bases. CDR3 protein: CASSFFPGEGTDTQYF. The CDR3, as DNA: TGTGCCAGCAGCTTCTTTCCAGGGGAGGGCACAGATACGCAGTATTTT.

This clonotype was recorded a few times. The rearrangement uses TRBV29-1 and TRBJ2-5; D is undetermined. Trimming left V 6 bases short and J 1 base short, with 12 bases between. The CDR3 consists of 13 residues. The germline V gene has CDR1 SQVTM and CDR2 ANQGSEA. The CDR3 reads CSVEKPGQETQYF. The CDR3, as DNA: TGCAGCGTCGAAAAACCAGGCCAAGAGACCCAGTACTTC.

The CDR3 DNA follows: TGTGCCAGCAGTCCTTTCGACAGGGGCACAGATACGCAGTATTTT. Residues: CASSPFDRGTDTQYF. This chain connects TRBV4-2 to TRBJ2-3; the match to TRBD1 covers 7 bases. This CDR3 spans 15 amino acids. The germline V gene has CDR1 LGHNA and CDR2 YNFKEQ. J lost 1 base, V lost 6 bases, and 7 bases had no gene match.

This clonotype has only a few counts. The gene calls are TRBV9 and TRBJ1-2; TRBD1 agrees at 7 bases. Germline loops: CDR1 SGDLS, CDR2 YYNGEE. V gave up 0 bases and J gave up 6 bases; unmatched junction bases: 2. There are 13 residues in the CDR3. CDR3 in DNA: TGTGCCAGCAGCGTAGAGGACAGGAATGGCTACACCTTC. Its translation: CASSVEDRNGYTF.

The V gene is TRBV20-1, the J gene TRBJ2-1; TRBD2 matches 12 bases. Germline loops: CDR1 DFQATT, CDR2 SNEGSKA (reference sequence). V lost 3 bases to trimming and J lost 6 bases; unmatched junction nucleotides: 3. There are 14 residues in the CDR3. The CDR3 nucleotides read TGCAGTGCTAGGCGGACTAGCGGGATCAATGAGCAGTTCTTC. It specifies CSARRTSGINEQFF.

The chain recombines TRBV12-3 or TRBV12-4 with TRBJ2-1; 7 bases are shared with TRBD2. The CDR3 totals 15 residues. The ends lost 6 bases at V and 2 bases at J; junction bases unmatched: 7. DNA for the CDR3: TGTGCCAGCAGCATAGGGGAGGGCCCCTACAATGAGCAGTTCTTC. This codes for CASSIGEGPYNEQFF.

The gene calls are TRBV5-6 and TRBJ2-3; no clear D gene. The CDR3 is 14 residues long. V dropped 0 bases and J dropped 1 base, with 6 bases sitting between them. Germline assignment: CDR1 SGHDT and CDR2 YYEEEE. CDR3 DNA: TGTGCCAGCAGCTTGGGATACGGCACAGATACGCAGTATTTT. Translating it yields CASSLGYGTDTQYF. Together with reference TRBV5-6 and TRBJ2-3, the CDR3 gives the full variable domain: DAGVTQSPTHLIKTRGQQVTLRCSPKSGHDTVSWYQQALGQGPQFIFQYYEEEERQRGNFPDRFSGHQFPNYSSELNVNALLLGDSALYLCASSLGYGTDTQYFGPGTRLTVL.

The chain links TRBV5-1 to TRBJ2-2; the D is unclear. Germline values: CDR1 SGHRS, CDR2 YFSETQ. Trimming cost V 2 bases and J 6 bases, with 11 bases left between them. The CDR3 consists of 14 residues. The CDR3 loop is CASSFGQDAGELFF. The CDR3 DNA sequence: TGCGCCAGCAGCTTCGGTCAGGATGCCGGGGAGCTGTTTTTT.

This sequence joins TRBV9 and TRBJ1-2, with 7 bases aligning to TRBD1. With 3 bases clipped from V and 2 bases from J, the junction kept 7 bases outside the gene matches. The CDR3 spans 15 residues. Germline V CDR1 and CDR2: SGDLS, YYNGEE. The CDR3 DNA reads as TGTGCCAGCAGCGCGGTAGGGACAGCCAACTATGGCTACACCTTC. It translates to CASSAVGTANYGYTF.

This clonotype was observed a few times. This chain uses TRBV10-3 with TRBJ2-1; TRBD2 is a possible D gene (6 bases). Germline V lookup: CDR1 ENHRY, CDR2 SYGVKD. The CDR3 loop spans 14 amino acids. V lost 9 bases, J lost 4 bases, and 16 bases lay in between. This chain's CDR3 is CAISGREEYNEQFF. Written as DNA, the CDR3 is TGTGCCATTAGCGGCAGGGAGGAGTACAATGAGCAGTTCTTC.

In its sample, this clonotype was seen a few times. The chain has TRBV3-1 and TRBJ2-3; D gene ambiguous. The CDR3 length is 17 residues. Germline lookup yields CDR1 LGHDT and CDR2 YNNKEL (reference sequence). V was cut by 0 bases and J by 3 bases, with 16 bases left in between. CDR3 coding DNA: TGTGCCAGCAGCCAAGATTCAAGGCGGCTCTGGACAGATACGCAGTATTTT. It encodes CASSQDSRRLWTDTQYF.

The V call is TRBV7-3, the J call TRBJ2-1; D is possibly TRBD1 or TRBD2 (7 bases each). Trimming stripped 4 bases from V and 6 bases from J, with 13 bases between. Germline V gene data show CDR1 as SGHTA and CDR2 as FQGTGA. The CDR3 loop spans 14 amino acids. CDR3 amino acids: CASSSQGGRNEQFF. The DNA for the CDR3 is TGTGCCAGCAGCTCCCAGGGGGGGCGCAATGAGCAGTTCTTC.

This clonotype was recorded a few times. The V call is TRBV30, the J call TRBJ2-5; TRBD1 matches 9 bases. The CDR3 contains 15 residues. The V and J ends lost 3 bases and 5 bases, in that order; junction bases with no gene match: 10. Germline values: CDR1 GTSNPN, CDR2 SVGIG (reference sequence). The CDR3 here is CAWSTGQGDPETQYF. CDR3 bases: TGTGCCTGGAGCACGGGACAGGGCGATCCGGAGACCCAGTACTTC.

This clonotype was seen a few times. The genes are TRBV6-2 or TRBV6-3 and TRBJ2-3; 11 nucleotides align to TRBD2. CDR1 and CDR2 (germline): MNHEY, SVGEGT. Germline trimming cut 2 bases from V and 4 bases from J; bases unmatched to any gene: 8. The length of the CDR3 is 17 residues. CDR3 nucleotides: TGTGCCAGCAGTTACGGTCCCCCGGGACTAGCGGCAGATACGCAGTATTTT. Its translation is CASSYGPPGLAADTQYF.